The sequence of this T cell receptor beta chain was determined in a study of cytomegalovirus exposure and HLA in healthy donors. CDR1 is MNHEY, CDR2 SVGAGI, per germline. The CDR3 is 15 amino acids. Trimming cost V 7 bases and J 6 bases; bases outside gene matches: 10. PCR primers comprised 60 Vbeta and 13 Jbeta primers. The method was immunoSEQ multiplex PCR; TCRdb's version includes in-frame clones alone and lacks a portion of them. The repertoire consists of 150,000 or so clones, with nearly 80% occurring once and the leading ten covering roughly 0.68%. This TCR was recovered from a male donor in good health and CMV-seronegative. The material sequenced was PBMCs. The chain uses TRBV6-5 and TRBJ2-7; TRBD1 matches at 12 bases. In DNA, the CDR3 is TGTGCCAGCACCCCACCCGGGACAGGGGGCCGCGAGCAGTACTTC. It is translated as CASTPPGTGGREQYF.